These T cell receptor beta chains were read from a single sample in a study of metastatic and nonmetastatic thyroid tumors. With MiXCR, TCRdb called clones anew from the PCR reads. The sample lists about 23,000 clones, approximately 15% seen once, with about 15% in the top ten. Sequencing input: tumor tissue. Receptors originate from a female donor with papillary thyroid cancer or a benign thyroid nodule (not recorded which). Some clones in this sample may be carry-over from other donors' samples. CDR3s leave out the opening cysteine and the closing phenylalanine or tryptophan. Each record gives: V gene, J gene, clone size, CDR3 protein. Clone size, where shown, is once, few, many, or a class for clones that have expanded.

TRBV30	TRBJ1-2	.	AWSPRGYT
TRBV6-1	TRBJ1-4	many	ASSSTLFSTNEKLF
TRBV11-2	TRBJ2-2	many	ASSLVESGELF
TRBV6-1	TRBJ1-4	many	ASGRDFIEKLF
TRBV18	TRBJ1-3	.	ASSPNSGDVGNTIY
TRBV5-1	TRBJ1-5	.	ASSPTVCKGQPQH
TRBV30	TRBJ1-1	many	AWSHRRGTGQRGTEAF
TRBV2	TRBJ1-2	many	ASSEAPGQGSYGYT
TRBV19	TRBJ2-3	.	ASSDGAYTQY
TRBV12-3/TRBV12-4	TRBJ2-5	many	ASSRGSQETQY
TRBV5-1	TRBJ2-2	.	ASSRGSSGATGELF
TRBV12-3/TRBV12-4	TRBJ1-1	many	ASTLGGVETEAF
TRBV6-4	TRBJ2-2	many	ASKKSRTGGTGELF
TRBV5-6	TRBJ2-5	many	ASSPEGWGFEETQY
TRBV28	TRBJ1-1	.	ASRLDGLMNTEAF
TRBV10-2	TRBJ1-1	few	ASSNPGQTYGTEAF
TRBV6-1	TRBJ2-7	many	ASRERGPYEQY
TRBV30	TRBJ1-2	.	AWRPQGSFYGYT
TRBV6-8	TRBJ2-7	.	ASSPSAGGPNEQY
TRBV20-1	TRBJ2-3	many	SATPGTRYTDTQY
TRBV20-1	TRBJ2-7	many	SARGQAYEQY
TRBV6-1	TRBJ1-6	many	ASREGGLGSSPLH
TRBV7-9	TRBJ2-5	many	ASSTGQLVGTQY
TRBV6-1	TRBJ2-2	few	ASSVGNTGELF
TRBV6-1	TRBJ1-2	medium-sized	ASSESLWSANYGYT
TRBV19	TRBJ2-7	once	ASSIGGQPFSYEQY
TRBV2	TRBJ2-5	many	ASSRDRLGTQY
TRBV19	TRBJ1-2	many	ASSIQFNYGYT
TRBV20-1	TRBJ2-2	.	SAGGGQNTGELF
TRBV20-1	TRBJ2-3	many	SARVLGGLRPADTQY
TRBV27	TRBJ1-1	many	ASSFTGKTEAF
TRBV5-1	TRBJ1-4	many	ASSFRDRNEKLF
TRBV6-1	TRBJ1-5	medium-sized	ASSTGQGDNQPQH
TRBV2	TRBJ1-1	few	ASSPHRGGTEAF
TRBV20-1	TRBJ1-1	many	SANAGVDTEAF
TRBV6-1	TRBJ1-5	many	ASSDLRWGAQH
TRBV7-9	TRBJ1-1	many	ASSLDARGTDEAF
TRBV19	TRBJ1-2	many	ASTIQEEYGYT
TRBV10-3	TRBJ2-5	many	AIGTVQETQY
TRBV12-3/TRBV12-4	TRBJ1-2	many	ASSLGQILGYT
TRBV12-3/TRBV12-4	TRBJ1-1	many	ASSLEVNTEAF
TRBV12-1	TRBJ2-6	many	ASSPGQSPLSGANVLT
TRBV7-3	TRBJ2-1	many	ASSLGARRQNNEQF
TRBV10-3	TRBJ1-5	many	AISENNQPQH
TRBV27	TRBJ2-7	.	ASTHGQGAGYDQY
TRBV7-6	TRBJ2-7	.	AISSRTSGSVEQY